Listed below are T cell receptor beta chains from one sample, sequenced in a study of graft-versus-host responses after intestinal transplantation. Method: immunoSEQ multiplex PCR; TCRdb's copy keeps in-frame clones and lacks some. This sample has approximately 90,000 clones; more than 85% occur once, and the top ten carry 7.6%. For these TCRs, the target antigens are not known. Specimen: unstimulated CD8+ T cells sorted from spleen or lymph node cells, collected before transplant. The receptors shown here come from a human donor who was the organ donor for an intestinal transplant. CDR3s include the opening cysteine and the closing phenylalanine or tryptophan. A D gene is named only where the DNA matches it firmly. Clone size is stated in some rows and not others, as once, few, many or a class when expanded.

V gene	D gene	J gene	CDR3 length	clone size	CDR3 DNA	CDR3 protein
TRBV30	-	TRBJ1-1	14	-	TGTGCCTGGAGTGTTCTCCCCGTGGACACTGAAGCTTTCTTT	CAWSVLPVDTEAFF
TRBV6-4	-	TRBJ2-2	13	once	TGTGCCAGCAGTGAACGGGACGCCGGGGAGCTGTTTTTT	CASSERDAGELFF
TRBV29-1	-	TRBJ1-1	13	-	TGCAGCGTTGAAGATGGGCAGAACACTGAAGCTTTCTTT	CSVEDGQNTEAFF
TRBV19	-	TRBJ2-1	15	-	TGTGCCAGTAGTATAGCGTACAGTTCCTACAATGAGCAGTTCTTC	CASSIAYSSYNEQFF
TRBV9	-	TRBJ1-2	15	-	TGTGCCAGCAGCTCCGGACAGTCAGCTAACTATGGCTACACCTTC	CASSSGQSANYGYTF
TRBV6-5	TRBD1	TRBJ2-5	12	-	TGTGCCAGTGGGGGGACAGGGAAGACCCAGTACTTC	CASGGTGKTQYF
TRBV14	-	TRBJ1-4	16	-	TGTGCCAGCAGCCAAGGGCAGGGGTCAACTAATGAAAAACTGTTTTTT	CASSQGQGSTNEKLFF
TRBV19	-	TRBJ1-6	12	-	TGTGCCAGTAAGGGGAGTTACTCACCCCTCCACTTT	CASKGSYSPLHF
TRBV2	TRBD1	TRBJ2-7	13	-	TGTGCCAGCAGTGCGGGGACAGGGTACGAGCAGTACTTC	CASSAGTGYEQYF
TRBV6-5	-	TRBJ2-7	16	-	TGTGCCAGCAGTTACACCGACACGGGACGGACCTACGAGCAGTACTTC	CASSYTDTGRTYEQYF
TRBV27	TRBD1	TRBJ1-5	16	few	TGTGCCAGCAGCTCAGCCGGGACAGTTGTAGGCCAGCCCCAGCATTTT	CASSSAGTVVGQPQHF
TRBV5-1	-	TRBJ2-7	14	-	TGCGCCAGCAGCTTGGCCACTGGAGCCTACGAGCAGTACTTC	CASSLATGAYEQYF
TRBV9	-	TRBJ2-1	18	-	TGTGCCAGCAGCAGTCGGCCCGAGTTCAGCTTGGGCTACAATGAGCAGTTCTTC	CASSSRPEFSLGYNEQFF
TRBV23-1	TRBD1	TRBJ2-7	15	-	TGCGCCAGCAGTCAACTTTCAGGGGGCTACTACGAGCAGTACTTC	CASSQLSGGYYEQYF
TRBV27	-	TRBJ2-7	13	-	TGTGCCAGCAGTGTAACCGGGCCCTACGAGCAGTACTTC	CASSVTGPYEQYF
TRBV7-9	-	TRBJ2-1	13	-	TGTGCCAGCAGCTCCCCCTGGGAGGATGAGCAGTTCTTC	CASSSPWEDEQFF
TRBV19	TRBD2	TRBJ2-3	16	-	TGTGCCAGTAGTATAGGGACTAGCGGTAGCACAGATACGCAGTATTTT	CASSIGTSGSTDTQYF
TRBV5-1	TRBD1	TRBJ1-2	15	-	TGCGCCAGCGAAGTGGGGACAGGGAGGAACTATGGCTACACCTTC	CASEVGTGRNYGYTF
TRBV5-5	TRBD1	TRBJ2-4	13	once	TGTGCAAGCAACAGGGGGCCGCGAAACATTCAGTACTTC	CASNRGPRNIQYF
TRBV29-1	TRBD1	TRBJ1-2	17	-	TGCAGCGTTGAAGAAGATACAGGGGCGTACGTGAACTATGGCTACACCTTC	CSVEEDTGAYVNYGYTF
TRBV7-9	-	TRBJ1-3	16	large	TGTGCCAGCAGCTTAGATCAGGGAGTCTCTGGAAACACCATATATTTT	CASSLDQGVSGNTIYF
TRBV9	-	TRBJ2-1	14	once	TGTGCCAGCAGTAAGAGGAGTCAACTTAATGAGCAGTTCTTC	CASSKRSQLNEQFF
TRBV11-2	-	TRBJ1-6	16	-	TGTGCCAGCAGTACCTTGAGACCAGGGAGCAGGGCACCCCTCCACTTT	CASSTLRPGSRAPLHF
TRBV27	-	TRBJ1-2	13	-	TGTGCCAGCAGCCCTCACAGCAACTATGGCTACACCTTC	CASSPHSNYGYTF
TRBV2	-	TRBJ2-5	13	once	TGTGCCAGAACTACGGGGTCGTCAGAGACCCAGTACTTC	CARTTGSSETQYF
TRBV27	TRBD1	TRBJ1-1	15	-	TGTGCCAGCAGTTTATACCCACAGGGGGACACTGAAGCTTTCTTT	CASSLYPQGDTEAFF
TRBV4-1	TRBD1	TRBJ2-1	13	-	TGCGCCAGCAGCCAGACAGGGACCAATGAGCAGTTCTTC	CASSQTGTNEQFF
TRBV7-9	TRBD2	TRBJ2-5	15	-	TGTGCCAGCAGCTTGCCAGGAGGGAGGGGAGAGACCCAGTACTTC	CASSLPGGRGETQYF
TRBV5-1	TRBD2	TRBJ2-3	19	-	TGCGCCAGCAGCTTAAGTATCGGGACTAGCGGGAGAGACACAGATACGCAGTATTTT	CASSLSIGTSGRDTDTQYF
TRBV19	TRBD2	TRBJ2-7	15	-	TGTGCCAGTAGTTTCGCTAGCGGGAGGGCGTACGAGCAGTACTTC	CASSFASGRAYEQYF
TRBV5-5	TRBD1	TRBJ1-2	16	-	TGTGCCAGCAGCCCGACTACAGGGGGAATGGGCTATGGCTACACCTTC	CASSPTTGGMGYGYTF
TRBV27	TRBD1	TRBJ1-1	13	-	TGTGCCACCCGGGACAGGCTCGACCTTGAAGCTTTCTTT	CATRDRLDLEAFF
TRBV29-1	TRBD1	TRBJ1-2	21	-	TGCAGCGTTGAAGATCAAAGACAGGGGGCGAACAAAATCTGGGGATCATATGGCTACACCTTC	CSVEDQRQGANKIWGSYGYTF
TRBV6-5	TRBD1	TRBJ1-1	13	once	TGTGCCAGCAGGGCAGGGGGCGAAATTGAAGCTTTCTTT	CASRAGGEIEAFF
TRBV10-2	-	TRBJ2-1	12	-	TGCGCCAGCAGTGAGCGACTCTATGAGCAGTTCTTC	CASSERLYEQFF
TRBV5-1	-	TRBJ1-6	16	-	TGCGCCAGCAGCCCGGTTTTTGGGGGGTACAATTCACCCCTCCACTTT	CASSPVFGGYNSPLHF
TRBV7-7	TRBD1	TRBJ2-5	14	once	TGTGCTAGCAGCTTAGGGGGCGGAAGGGAGACCCAGTACTTC	CASSLGGGRETQYF
TRBV6-5	-	TRBJ2-1	12	-	TGTGCCAGCAGTCCGGGACTCCTTGAGCAGTTCTTC	CASSPGLLEQFF
TRBV27	TRBD2	TRBJ2-3	15	-	TGTGCCAGCAGTTCTGGGGGGGTTGGTGTAGATACGCAGTATTTT	CASSSGGVGVDTQYF
TRBV5-1	-	TRBJ2-4	15	-	TGCGCCAGCAGCTTGGATCCGTTCTACCAAAACATTCAGTACTTC	CASSLDPFYQNIQYF
TRBV4-1	-	TRBJ1-2	14	once	TGCGCCAGCAGCCAAGATGGGAGGCAAAACGGCTACACCTTC	CASSQDGRQNGYTF
TRBV11-2	-	TRBJ1-1	13	-	TGTGCCAGCAGCCACACTTACCGTAGAACGACTTTCTTT	CASSHTYRRTTFF
TRBV11-3	-	TRBJ2-7	18	-	TGTGCCAGCAGCTTAGACGCACGGTCAGGTTTACGTGGTTACGAGCAGTACTTC	CASSLDARSGLRGYEQYF
TRBV11-2	-	TRBJ1-2	15	-	TGTGCCAGCAGCTTCCCGGACAGCCAGTTCTATGGCTACACCTTC	CASSFPDSQFYGYTF
TRBV9	-	TRBJ1-4	16	-	TGTGCCAGCAGCTCTCACGGGGGGGTCCCCAATGAAAAACTGTTTTTT	CASSSHGGVPNEKLFF
TRBV7-6	-	TRBJ2-1	13	-	TGTGCCAGCAGCCAGGACACAGCCAATGAGCAGTTCTTC	CASSQDTANEQFF
TRBV11-3	TRBD1	TRBJ1-1	15	-	TGTGCCAGCAGCCCCCCGGGACAGTTGAACACTGAAGCTTTCTTT	CASSPPGQLNTEAFF
TRBV14	-	TRBJ1-2	13	-	TGTGCCAGCAGCCAATCCTGGAACTATGGCTACACCTTC	CASSQSWNYGYTF
TRBV7-2	-	TRBJ2-1	19	-	TGTGCCAGCAGCTCCATTAGGGAGTGGGGGCTAGCCCGCAATCGTGAGCAGTTCTTC	CASSSIREWGLARNREQFF
TRBV5-1	-	TRBJ2-3	13	-	TGCGCCAGCAAGGCGTGGTTCGAAGATACGCAGTATTTT	CASKAWFEDTQYF
TRBV27	-	TRBJ2-3	11	-	TGTGCCAGCAGTTCCACAGATACGCAGTATTTT	CASSSTDTQYF
TRBV27	-	TRBJ2-7	15	-	TGTGCCAGCAGCCTGTTCGGAAGTCCTCCCTACGAGCAGTACTTC	CASSLFGSPPYEQYF
TRBV9	-	TRBJ2-1	14	-	TGTGCCAGCAGCCCCAGAGAGTCCTACAGTGAGCAGTTCTTC	CASSPRESYSEQFF